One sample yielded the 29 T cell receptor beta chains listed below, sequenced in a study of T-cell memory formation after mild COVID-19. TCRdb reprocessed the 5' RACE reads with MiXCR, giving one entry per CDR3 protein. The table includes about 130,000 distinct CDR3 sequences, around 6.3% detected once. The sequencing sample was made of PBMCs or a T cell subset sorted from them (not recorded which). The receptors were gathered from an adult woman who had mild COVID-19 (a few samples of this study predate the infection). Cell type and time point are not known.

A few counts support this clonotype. The CDR3 protein is CASSRAFRDTEAFF. The CDR3 coding sequence is TGTGCCAGCAGCCGGGCCTTCAGGGACACTGAAGCTTTCTTT. The chain couples TRBV3-1 to TRBJ1-1; maybe TRBD1 (5 bases). Germline V gene lookup returns CDR1 LGHDT and CDR2 YNNKEL (reference sequence). The germline V and J ends were trimmed by 4 bases and 3 bases, with 12 bases remaining between them. CDR3 length: 14 amino acids. Filled out from reference TRBV3-1 and TRBJ1-1, the complete variable domain reads DTAVSQTPKYLVTQMGNDKSIKCEQNLGHDTMYWYKQDSKKFLKIMFSYNNKELIINETVPNRFSPKSPDKAHLNLHINSLELGDSAVYFCASSRAFRDTEAFFGQGTRLTVV.

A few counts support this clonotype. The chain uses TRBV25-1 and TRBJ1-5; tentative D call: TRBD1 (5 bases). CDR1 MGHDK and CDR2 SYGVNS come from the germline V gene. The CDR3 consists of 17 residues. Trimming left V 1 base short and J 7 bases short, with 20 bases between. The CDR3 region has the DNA TGTGCCAGCAGTGAATCGTCGACAGCTAGCCTCGGGCAGCCCCAGCATTTT. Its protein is CASSESSTASLGQPQHF.

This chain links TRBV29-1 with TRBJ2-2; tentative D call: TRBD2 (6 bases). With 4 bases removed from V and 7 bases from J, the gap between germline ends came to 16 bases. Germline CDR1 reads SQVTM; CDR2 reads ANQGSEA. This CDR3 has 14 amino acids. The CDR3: CSVASRGNSGELFF. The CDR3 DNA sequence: TGCAGCGTTGCATCCCGCGGGAATAGCGGGGAGCTGTTTTTT.

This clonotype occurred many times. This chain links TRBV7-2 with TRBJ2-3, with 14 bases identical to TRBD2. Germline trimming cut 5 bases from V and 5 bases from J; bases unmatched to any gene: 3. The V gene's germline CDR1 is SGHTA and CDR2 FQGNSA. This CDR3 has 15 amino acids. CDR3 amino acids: CASSLTSGRGDTQYF. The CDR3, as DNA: TGTGCCAGCAGCCTGACTAGCGGGAGGGGAGATACGCAGTATTTT.

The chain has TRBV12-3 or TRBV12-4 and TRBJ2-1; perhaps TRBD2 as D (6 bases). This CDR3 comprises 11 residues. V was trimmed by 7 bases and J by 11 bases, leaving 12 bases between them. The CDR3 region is CASTGDFKQFF. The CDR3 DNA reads TGTGCCAGCACCGGGGACTTCAAGCAGTTCTTC.

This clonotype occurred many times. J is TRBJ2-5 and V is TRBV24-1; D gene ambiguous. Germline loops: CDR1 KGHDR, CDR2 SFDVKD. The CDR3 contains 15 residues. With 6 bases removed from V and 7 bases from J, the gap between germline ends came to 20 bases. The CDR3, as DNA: TGTGCCACCAGTTCCTCCAAGATCGGCCTTGTGACCCAGTACTTC. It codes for CATSSSKIGLVTQYF.

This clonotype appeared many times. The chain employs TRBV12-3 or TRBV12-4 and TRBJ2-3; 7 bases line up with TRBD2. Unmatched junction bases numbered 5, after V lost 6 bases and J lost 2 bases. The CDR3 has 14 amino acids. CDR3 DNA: TGTGCCAGCAGGACGCGGGAGACCACAGATACGCAGTATTTT. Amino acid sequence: CASRTRETTDTQYF.

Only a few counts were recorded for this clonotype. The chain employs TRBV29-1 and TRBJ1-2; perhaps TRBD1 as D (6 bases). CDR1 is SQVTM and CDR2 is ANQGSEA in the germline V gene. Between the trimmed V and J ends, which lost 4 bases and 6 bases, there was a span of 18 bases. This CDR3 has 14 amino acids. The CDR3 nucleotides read TGCAGCGTTGGGGGCCTCGGGACACCCCATGGCTACACCTTC. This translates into CSVGGLGTPHGYTF.

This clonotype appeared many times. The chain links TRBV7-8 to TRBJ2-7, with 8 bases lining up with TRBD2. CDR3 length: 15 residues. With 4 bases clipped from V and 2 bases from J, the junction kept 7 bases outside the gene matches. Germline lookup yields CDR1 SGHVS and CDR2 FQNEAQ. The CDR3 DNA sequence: TGTGCCAGCAGCTCCCCGGGACTAGGAACCTACGAGCAGTACTTC. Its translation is CASSSPGLGTYEQYF.

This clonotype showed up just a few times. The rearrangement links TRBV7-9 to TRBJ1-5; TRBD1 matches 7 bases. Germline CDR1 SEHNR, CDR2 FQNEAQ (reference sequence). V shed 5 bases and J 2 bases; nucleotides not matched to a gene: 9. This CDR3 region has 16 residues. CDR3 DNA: TGTGCCAGCAGCGTTCAGGGGGTTGGTGGCAATCAGCCCCAGCATTTT. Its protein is CASSVQGVGGNQPQHF.

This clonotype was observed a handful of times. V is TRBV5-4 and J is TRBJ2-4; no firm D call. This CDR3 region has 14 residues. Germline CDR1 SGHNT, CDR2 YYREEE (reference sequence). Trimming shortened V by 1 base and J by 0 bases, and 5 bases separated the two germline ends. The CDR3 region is CASSLPGAKNIQYF. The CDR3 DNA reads TGTGCCAGCAGCTTGCCGGGAGCCAAAAACATTCAGTACTTC.

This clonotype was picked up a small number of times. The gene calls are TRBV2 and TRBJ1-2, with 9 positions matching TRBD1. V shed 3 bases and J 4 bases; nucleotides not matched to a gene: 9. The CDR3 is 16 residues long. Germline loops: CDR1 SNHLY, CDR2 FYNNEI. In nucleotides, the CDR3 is TGTGCCAGCAGTGAGAACAGGGGGCGCGGAGGCTATGGCTACACCTTC. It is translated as CASSENRGRGGYGYTF.

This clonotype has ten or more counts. In DNA form, the CDR3 reads TGCAGTGCTACCTACCGCGGGACAGGGTCGAATGAGCAGTTCTTC. It specifies CSATYRGTGSNEQFF. V gene TRBV20-1 combines with J gene TRBJ2-1; 9 bases match TRBD1. The CDR3 totals 15 residues. From germline, CDR1 is DFQATT and CDR2 SNEGSKA (reference sequence). Unmatched junction bases numbered 11, after V lost 4 bases and J lost 7 bases.

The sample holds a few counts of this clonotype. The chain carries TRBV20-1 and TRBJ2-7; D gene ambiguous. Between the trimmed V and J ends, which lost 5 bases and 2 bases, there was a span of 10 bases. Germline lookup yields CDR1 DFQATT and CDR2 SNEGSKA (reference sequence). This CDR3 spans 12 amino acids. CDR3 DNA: TGCAGTGCTTATACACGGGCCTACGAGCAGTACTTC. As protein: CSAYTRAYEQYF.

CDR3 nucleotide sequence: TGTGCCAGCAGTTTTGGAGCGGGGGGGGCCGAGACCCAGTACTTC. As protein: CASSFGAGGAETQYF. The chain has TRBV12-3 or TRBV12-4 and TRBJ2-5; 10 bases map to TRBD2. The CDR3 contains 15 residues. After removal of 3 bases from V and 5 bases from J, the junction contained 6 bases not matched to a gene.

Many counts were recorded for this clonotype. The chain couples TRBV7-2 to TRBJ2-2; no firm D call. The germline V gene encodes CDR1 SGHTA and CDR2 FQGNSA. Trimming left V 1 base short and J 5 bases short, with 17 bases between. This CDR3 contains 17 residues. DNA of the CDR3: TGTGCCAGCAGCTTAGATGATGGGGTTCGATATACCGGGGAGCTGTTTTTT. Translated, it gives CASSLDDGVRYTGELFF.

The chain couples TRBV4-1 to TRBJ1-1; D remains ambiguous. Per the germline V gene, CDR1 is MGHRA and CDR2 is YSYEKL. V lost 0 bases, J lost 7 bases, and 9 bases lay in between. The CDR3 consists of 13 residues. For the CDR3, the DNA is TGCGCCAGCAGCCAAGATGATCGATATGAAGCTTTCTTT. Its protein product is CASSQDDRYEAFF.

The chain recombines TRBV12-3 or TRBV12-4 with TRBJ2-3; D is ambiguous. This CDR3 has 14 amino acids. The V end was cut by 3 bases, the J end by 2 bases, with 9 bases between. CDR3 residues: CASSFRKYTDTQYF. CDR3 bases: TGTGCCAGCAGTTTCCGAAAATACACAGATACGCAGTATTTT.

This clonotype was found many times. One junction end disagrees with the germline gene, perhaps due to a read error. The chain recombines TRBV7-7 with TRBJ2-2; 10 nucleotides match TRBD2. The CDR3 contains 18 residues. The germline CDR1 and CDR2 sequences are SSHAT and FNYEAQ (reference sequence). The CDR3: CASSLGGGTSVNTGELFF. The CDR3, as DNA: TGTGCTAGCAGCTTAGGCGGTGGGACTAGCGTAAACACCGGGGAGCTGTTTTTT.

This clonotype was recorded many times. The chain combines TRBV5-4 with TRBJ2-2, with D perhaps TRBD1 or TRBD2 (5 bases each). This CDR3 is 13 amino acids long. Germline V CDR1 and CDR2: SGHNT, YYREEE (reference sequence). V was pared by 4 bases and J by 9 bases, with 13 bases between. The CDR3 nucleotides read TGTGCCAGCAGCCGACGGGGCAGCCGGGAGCTGTTTTTT. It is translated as CASSRRGSRELFF.

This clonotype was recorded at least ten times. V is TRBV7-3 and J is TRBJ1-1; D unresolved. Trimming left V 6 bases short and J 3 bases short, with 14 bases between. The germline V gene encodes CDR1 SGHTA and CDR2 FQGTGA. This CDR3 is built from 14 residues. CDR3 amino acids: CASRLVGGDTEAFF. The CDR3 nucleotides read TGTGCCAGCAGGCTTGTCGGCGGGGACACTGAAGCTTTCTTT. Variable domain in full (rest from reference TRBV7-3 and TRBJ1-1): GAGVSQTPSNKVTEKGKYVELRCDPISGHTALYWYRQSLGQGPEFLIYFQGTGAADDSGLPNDRFFAVRPEGSVSTLKIQRTERGDSAVYLCASRLVGGDTEAFFGQGTRLTVV.

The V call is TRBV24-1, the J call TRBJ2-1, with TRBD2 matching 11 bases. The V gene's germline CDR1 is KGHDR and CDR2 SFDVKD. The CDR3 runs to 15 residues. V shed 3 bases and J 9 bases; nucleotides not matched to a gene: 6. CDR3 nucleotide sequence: TGTGCCACCAGTGATCCCGTTAGCGGGGGGGCTGAGCAGTTCTTC. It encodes CATSDPVSGGAEQFF.

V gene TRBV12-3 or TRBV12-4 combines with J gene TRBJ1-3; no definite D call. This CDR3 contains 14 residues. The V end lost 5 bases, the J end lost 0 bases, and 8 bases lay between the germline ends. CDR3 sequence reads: CASSTAGSGNTIYF. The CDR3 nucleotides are TGTGCCAGCAGTACGGCCGGCTCTGGAAACACCATATATTTT.

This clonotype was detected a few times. CDR3 coding DNA: TGTGCCAGCAACCGGGACGGGAACTATGGCTACACCTTC. It yields the protein CASNRDGNYGYTF. The rearrangement links TRBV12-3 or TRBV12-4 to TRBJ1-2, with D possibly matching TRBD1 (5 bases). V was pared by 7 bases and J by 2 bases, with 11 bases between. This CDR3 spans 13 amino acids.

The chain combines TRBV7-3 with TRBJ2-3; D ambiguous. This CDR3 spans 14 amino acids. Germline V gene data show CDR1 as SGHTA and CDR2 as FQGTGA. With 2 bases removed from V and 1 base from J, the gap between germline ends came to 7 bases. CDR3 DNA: TGTGCCAGCAGCTTAGTTGGAGGCACAGATACGCAGTATTTT. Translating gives CASSLVGGTDTQYF.

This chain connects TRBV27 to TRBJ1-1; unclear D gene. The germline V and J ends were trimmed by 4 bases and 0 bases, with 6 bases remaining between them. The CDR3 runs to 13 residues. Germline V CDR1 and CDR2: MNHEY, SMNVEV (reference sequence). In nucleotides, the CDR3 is TGTGCCAGCAGTTCCACCATGAACACTGAAGCTTTCTTT. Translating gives CASSSTMNTEAFF.

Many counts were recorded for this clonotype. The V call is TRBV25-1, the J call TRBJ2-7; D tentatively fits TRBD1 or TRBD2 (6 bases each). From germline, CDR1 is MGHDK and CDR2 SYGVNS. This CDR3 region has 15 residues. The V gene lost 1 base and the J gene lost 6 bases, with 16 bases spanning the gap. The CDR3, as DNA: TGTGCCAGCAGTGAATCGGGGGACAAGCGAGGCGAGCAGTACTTC. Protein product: CASSESGDKRGEQYF.

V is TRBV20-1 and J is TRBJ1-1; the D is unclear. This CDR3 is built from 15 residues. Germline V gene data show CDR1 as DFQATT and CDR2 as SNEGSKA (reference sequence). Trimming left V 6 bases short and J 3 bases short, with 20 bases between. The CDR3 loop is CSAFVLNVGYTEAFF. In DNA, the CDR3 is TGCAGTGCGTTCGTCCTGAACGTGGGGTACACTGAAGCTTTCTTT.

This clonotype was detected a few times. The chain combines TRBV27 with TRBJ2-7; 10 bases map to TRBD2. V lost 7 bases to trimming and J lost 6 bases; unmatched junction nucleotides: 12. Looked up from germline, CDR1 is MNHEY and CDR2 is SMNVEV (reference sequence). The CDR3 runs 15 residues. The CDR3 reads CASKRLAGDSVEQYF. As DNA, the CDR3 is TGTGCCAGCAAACGGCTAGCGGGAGATTCGGTCGAGCAGTACTTC.